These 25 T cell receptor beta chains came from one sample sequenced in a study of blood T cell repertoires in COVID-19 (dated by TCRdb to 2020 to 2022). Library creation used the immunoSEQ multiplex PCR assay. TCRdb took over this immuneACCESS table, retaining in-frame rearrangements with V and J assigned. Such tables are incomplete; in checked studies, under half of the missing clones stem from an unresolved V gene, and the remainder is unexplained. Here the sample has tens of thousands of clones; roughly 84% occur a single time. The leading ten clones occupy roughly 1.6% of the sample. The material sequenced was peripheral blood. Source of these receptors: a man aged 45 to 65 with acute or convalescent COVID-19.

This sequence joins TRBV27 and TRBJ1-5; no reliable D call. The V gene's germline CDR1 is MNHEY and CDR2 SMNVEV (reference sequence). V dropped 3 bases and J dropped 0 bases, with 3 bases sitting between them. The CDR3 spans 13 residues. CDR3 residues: CASSFSSNQPQHF. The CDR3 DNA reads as TGTGCCAGCAGTTTTAGTAGCAATCAGCCCCAGCATTTT.

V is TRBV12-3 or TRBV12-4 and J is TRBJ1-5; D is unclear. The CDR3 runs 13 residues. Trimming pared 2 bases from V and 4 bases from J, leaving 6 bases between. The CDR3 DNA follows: TGTGCCAGCAGTTTAATGGAGAATCAGCCCCAGCATTTT. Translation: CASSLMENQPQHF.

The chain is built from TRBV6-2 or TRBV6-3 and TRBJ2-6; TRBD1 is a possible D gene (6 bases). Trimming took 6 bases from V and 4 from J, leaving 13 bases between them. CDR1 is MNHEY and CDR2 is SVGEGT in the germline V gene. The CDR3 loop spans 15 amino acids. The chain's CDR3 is CASSLQGGGANVLTF. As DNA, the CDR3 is TGTGCCAGCAGCCTACAGGGCGGAGGGGCCAACGTCCTGACTTTC.

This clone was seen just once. The CDR3 spells CATKRRQGGFEQYF. CDR3 DNA sequence: TGTGCCACCAAAAGGCGACAGGGGGGTTTCGAGCAGTACTTC. The chain is built from TRBV15 and TRBJ2-7; TRBD1 matches at 9 bases. Per germline, CDR1 LNHNV and CDR2 YYDKDF (reference sequence). The CDR3 loop spans 14 amino acids. With 7 bases clipped from V and 6 bases from J, the junction kept 10 bases outside the gene matches.

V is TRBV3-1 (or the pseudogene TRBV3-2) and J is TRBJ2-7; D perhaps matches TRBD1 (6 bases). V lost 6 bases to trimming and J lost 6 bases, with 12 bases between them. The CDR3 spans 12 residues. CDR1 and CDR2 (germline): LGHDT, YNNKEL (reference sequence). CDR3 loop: CASSAKQGEQYF. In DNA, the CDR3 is TGTGCCAGCAGTGCAAAACAGGGCGAGCAGTACTTC.

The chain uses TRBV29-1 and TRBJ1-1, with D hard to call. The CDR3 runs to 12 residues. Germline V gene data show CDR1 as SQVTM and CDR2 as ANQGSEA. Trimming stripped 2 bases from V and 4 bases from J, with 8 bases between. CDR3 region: CSVETGGTEAFF. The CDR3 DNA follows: TGCAGCGTTGAAACGGGAGGCACTGAAGCTTTCTTT.

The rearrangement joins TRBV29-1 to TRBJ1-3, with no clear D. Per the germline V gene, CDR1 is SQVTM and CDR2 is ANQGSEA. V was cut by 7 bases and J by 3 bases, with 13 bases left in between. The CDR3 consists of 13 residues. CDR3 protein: CSAPEGIGNTIYF. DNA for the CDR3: TGCAGCGCCCCCGAGGGAATTGGAAACACCATATATTTT. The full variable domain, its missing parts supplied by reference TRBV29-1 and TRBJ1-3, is SAVISQKPSRDICQRGTSLTIQCQVDSQVTMMFWYRQQPGQSLTLIATANQGSEATYESGFVIDKFPISRPNLTFSTLTVSNMSPEDSSIYLCSAPEGIGNTIYFGEGSWLTVV.

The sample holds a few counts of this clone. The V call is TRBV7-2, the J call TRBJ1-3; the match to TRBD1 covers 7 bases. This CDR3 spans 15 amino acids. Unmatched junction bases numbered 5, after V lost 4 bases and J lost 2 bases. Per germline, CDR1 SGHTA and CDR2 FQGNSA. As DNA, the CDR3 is TGTGCCAGCAGCTATTTTGGGACAGCTGGAAACACCATATATTTT. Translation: CASSYFGTAGNTIYF.

CDR3 protein: CASSSPQDGRGEQYF. In DNA, the CDR3 is TGTGCCAGCAGCTCCCCACAAGACGGGAGGGGCGAGCAGTACTTC. The rearrangement links TRBV7-9 to TRBJ2-7, with 8 nucleotides matching TRBD2. This CDR3 region has 15 residues. The germline gives CDR1 SEHNR, CDR2 FQNEAQ (reference sequence). Unmatched junction bases numbered 11, after V lost 4 bases and J lost 6 bases. Complete variable domain (other parts from reference TRBV7-9 and TRBJ2-7): DTGVSQNPRHKITKRGQNVTFRCDPISEHNRLYWYRQTLGQGPEFLTYFQNEAQLEKSRLLSDRFSAERPKGSFSTLEIQRTEQGDSAMYLCASSSPQDGRGEQYFGPGTRLTVT.

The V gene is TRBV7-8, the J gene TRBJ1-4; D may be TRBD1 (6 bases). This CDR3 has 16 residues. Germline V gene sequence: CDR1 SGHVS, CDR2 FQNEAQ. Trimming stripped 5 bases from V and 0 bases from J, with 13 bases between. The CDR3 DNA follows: TGTGCCAGCAGCGCGACAGGCTCAACAACTAATGAAAAACTGTTTTTT. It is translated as CASSATGSTTNEKLFF.

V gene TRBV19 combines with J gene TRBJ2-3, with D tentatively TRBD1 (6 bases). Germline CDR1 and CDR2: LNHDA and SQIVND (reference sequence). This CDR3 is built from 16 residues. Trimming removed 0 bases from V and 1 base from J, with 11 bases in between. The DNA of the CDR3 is TGTGCCAGTAGTATAGATCGCAGGGGCCGCACAGATACGCAGTATTTT. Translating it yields CASSIDRRGRTDTQYF.

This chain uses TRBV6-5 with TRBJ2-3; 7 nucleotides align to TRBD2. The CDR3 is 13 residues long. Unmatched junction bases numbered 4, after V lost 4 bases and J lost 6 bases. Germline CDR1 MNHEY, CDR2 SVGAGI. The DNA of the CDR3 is TGTGCCAGCAGTTTCTTGGGAGGGGATACGCAGTATTTT. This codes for CASSFLGGDTQYF.

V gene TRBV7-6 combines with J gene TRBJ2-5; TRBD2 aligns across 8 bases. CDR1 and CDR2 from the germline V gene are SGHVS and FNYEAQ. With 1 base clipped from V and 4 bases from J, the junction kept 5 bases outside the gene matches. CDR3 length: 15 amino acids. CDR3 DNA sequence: TGTGCCAGCAGCTTAGAACTAGCGGAGACAGAGACCCAGTACTTC. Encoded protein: CASSLELAETETQYF. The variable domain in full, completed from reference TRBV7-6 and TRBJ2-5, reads GAGVSQSPRYKVTKRGQDVALRCDPISGHVSLYWYRQALGQGPEFLTYFNYEAQQDKSGLPNDRFSAERPEGSISTLTIQRTEQRDSAMYRCASSLELAETETQYFGPGTRLLVL.

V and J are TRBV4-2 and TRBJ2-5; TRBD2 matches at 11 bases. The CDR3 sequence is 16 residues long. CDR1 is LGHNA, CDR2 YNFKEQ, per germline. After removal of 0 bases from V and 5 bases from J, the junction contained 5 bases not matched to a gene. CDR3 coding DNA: TGTGCCAGCAGCCAAGATACTAGCGGGAGCGGGGAGACCCAGTACTTC. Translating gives CASSQDTSGSGETQYF.

CDR3 residues: CASSPLDRISPEAFF. The CDR3 bases are TGTGCCAGCAGCCCCCTCGATAGAATATCTCCTGAAGCTTTCTTT. J is TRBJ1-1 and V is TRBV11-2; D call uncertain. Per germline, CDR1 SGHAT and CDR2 FQNNGV. The CDR3 runs to 15 residues. Trimming removed 5 bases from V and 6 bases from J, with 19 bases in between.

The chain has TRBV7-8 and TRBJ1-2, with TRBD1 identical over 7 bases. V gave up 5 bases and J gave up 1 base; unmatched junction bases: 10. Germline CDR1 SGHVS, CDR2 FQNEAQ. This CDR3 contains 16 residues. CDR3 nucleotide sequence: TGTGCCAGCAGCATTACAACAGGGGATTATAACTATGGCTACACCTTC. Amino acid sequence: CASSITTGDYNYGYTF.

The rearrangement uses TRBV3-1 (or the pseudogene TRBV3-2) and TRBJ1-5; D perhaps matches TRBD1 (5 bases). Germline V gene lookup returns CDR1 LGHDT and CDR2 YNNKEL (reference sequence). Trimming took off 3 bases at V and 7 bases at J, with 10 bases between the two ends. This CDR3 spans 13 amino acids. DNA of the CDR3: TGTGCCAGCAGCCAGGGGGGGAGCCAGCCCCAGCATTTT. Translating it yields CASSQGGSQPQHF.

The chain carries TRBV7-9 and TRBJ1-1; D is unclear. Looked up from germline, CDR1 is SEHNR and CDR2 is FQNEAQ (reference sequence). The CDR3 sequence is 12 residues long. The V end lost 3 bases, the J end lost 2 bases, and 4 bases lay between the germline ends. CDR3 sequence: CASSLLNTEAFF. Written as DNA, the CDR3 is TGTGCCAGCAGCTTGTTAAACACTGAAGCTTTCTTT.

The CDR3 bases are TGTGCCAGCAGTTTATGGGTTCGGGGGACAGGGCGCTCACCCCTCCACTTT. Amino acids: CASSLWVRGTGRSPLHF. V gene TRBV28 combines with J gene TRBJ1-6, with 9 bases aligning to TRBD1. This CDR3 is built from 17 residues. J was trimmed by 10 bases and V by 0 bases; bases with no gene match: 10. Per the germline V gene, CDR1 is MDHEN and CDR2 is SYDVKM.

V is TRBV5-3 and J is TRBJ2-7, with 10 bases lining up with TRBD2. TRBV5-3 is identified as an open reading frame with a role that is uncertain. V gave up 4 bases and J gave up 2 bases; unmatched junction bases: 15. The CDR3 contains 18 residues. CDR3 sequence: CARSKSGLAEADPYEQYF. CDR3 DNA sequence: TGTGCCAGAAGCAAATCCGGACTAGCGGAAGCGGATCCCTACGAGCAGTACTTC.

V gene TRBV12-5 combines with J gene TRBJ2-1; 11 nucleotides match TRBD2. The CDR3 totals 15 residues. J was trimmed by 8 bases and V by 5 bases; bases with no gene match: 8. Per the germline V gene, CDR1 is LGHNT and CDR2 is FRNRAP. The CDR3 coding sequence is TGTGCTAGTGGTCCCTCGACTAGCGGGACCCATGAGCAGTTCTTC. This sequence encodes CASGPSTSGTHEQFF. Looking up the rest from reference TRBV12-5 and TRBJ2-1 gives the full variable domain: DARVTQTPRHKVTEMGQEVTMRCQPILGHNTVFWYRQTMMQGLELLAYFRNRAPLDDSGMPKDRFSAEMPDATLATLKIQPSEPRDSAVYFCASGPSTSGTHEQFFGPGTRLTVL.

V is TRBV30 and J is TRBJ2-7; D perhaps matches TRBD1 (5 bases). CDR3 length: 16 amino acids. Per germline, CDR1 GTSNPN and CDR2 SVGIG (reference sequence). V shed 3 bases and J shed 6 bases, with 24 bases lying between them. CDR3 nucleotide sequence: TGTGCCTGGAGCACTAACAAGGGGTCTTTTATTGCCGAGCAGTACTTC. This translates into CAWSTNKGSFIAEQYF. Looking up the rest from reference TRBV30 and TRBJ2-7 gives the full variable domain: SQTIHQWPATLVQPVGSPLSLECTVEGTSNPNLYWYRQAAGRGLQLLFYSVGIGQISSEVPQNLSASRPQDRQFILSSKKLLLSDSGFYLCAWSTNKGSFIAEQYFGPGTRLTVT.

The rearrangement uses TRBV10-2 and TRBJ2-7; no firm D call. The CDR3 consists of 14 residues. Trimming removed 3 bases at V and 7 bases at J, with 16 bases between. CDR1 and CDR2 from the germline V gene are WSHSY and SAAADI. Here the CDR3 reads CASSDRLPITEQYF. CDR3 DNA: TGCGCCAGCAGTGACAGGCTCCCCATAACAGAGCAGTACTTC.

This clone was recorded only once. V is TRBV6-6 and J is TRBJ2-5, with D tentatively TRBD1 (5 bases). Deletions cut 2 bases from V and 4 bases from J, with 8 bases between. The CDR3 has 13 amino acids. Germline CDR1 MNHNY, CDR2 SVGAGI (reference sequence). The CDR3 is CASSYDRGETQYF. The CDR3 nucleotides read TGTGCCAGCAGTTACGACAGAGGAGAGACCCAGTACTTC.

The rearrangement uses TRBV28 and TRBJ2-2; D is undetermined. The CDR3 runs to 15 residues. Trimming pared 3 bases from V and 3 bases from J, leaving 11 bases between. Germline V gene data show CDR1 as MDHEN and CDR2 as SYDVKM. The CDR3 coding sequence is TGTGCCAGCAGTTTTGGCTCCCGGGACACCGGGGAGCTGTTTTTT. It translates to CASSFGSRDTGELFF.